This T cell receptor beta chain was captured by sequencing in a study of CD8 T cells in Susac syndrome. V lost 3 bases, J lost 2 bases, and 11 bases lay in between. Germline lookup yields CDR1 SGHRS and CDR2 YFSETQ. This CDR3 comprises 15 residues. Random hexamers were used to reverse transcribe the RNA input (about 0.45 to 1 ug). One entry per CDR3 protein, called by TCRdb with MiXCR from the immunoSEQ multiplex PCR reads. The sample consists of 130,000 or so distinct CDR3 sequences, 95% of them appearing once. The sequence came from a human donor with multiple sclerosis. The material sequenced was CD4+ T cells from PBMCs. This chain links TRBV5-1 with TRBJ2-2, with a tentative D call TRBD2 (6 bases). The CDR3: CASSSGTLNTGELFF. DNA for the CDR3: TGCGCCAGCAGCTCCGGGACTCTAAACACCGGGGAGCTGTTTTTT.